This T cell receptor (beta chain) stems from a study of beta chain features in type 1 diabetes. This CDR3 has 14 residues. Looked up from germline, CDR1 is SGHRS and CDR2 is YFSETQ. V lost 0 bases and J 0 bases, leaving 6 bases between the germline ends. Findings and limits, study-wide: More deletions and fewer insertions at VDJ junctions were seen in type 1 diabetes patients. Naive, central memory and Treg TCRB repertoires appeared more alike in patients than in healthy donors.

What was sequenced were expressed TCRB transcripts, since all of the isolated RNA had been reverse transcribed. The table came from immunoSEQ multiplex PCR; TCRdb's copy has only in-frame clones and leaves some out. Among 140,000 to 150,000 clones, under 60% were seen once, and the ten largest hold under 0.45%. Concerning this clone: Its specificity is unknown.

The TCR comes from a young man in good health. The rearrangement joins TRBV5-1 to TRBJ1-1; the D is unclear. Sequencing was done on a sample of Tregs from blood. Written as DNA, the CDR3 is TGCGCCAGCAGCTTGGGAGGATTGAACACTGAAGCTTTCTTT. It codes for CASSLGGLNTEAFF.